The sample holds a few counts of the clone carrying this TCR beta chain. This sample stems from a study of CD8 T cells in Susac syndrome. Controls comprised healthy donors matched for age and sex. The RNA input was about 0.5 to 1 ug, and it was reverse transcribed with random hexamers. TCRdb independently ran MiXCR on the immunoSEQ multiplex PCR reads; one entry per CDR3 protein. The table lists 150,000 to 200,000 distinct CDR3 sequences, 92% of them singletons. Germline assignment: CDR1 SQVTM and CDR2 ANQGSEA. The ends were cut back, 6 bases at V and 5 bases at J, with 8 bases in the middle. This CDR3 comprises 10 residues.

The chain has TRBV29-1 and TRBJ2-7, with D perhaps being TRBD1 or TRBD2 (5 bases each). The receptor's source is a human donor in good health. Sequenced: CD4+ T cells from PBMCs. The CDR3: CSVGTDEQYF. In DNA form, the CDR3 reads TGCAGCGTGGGGACCGACGAGCAGTACTTC.